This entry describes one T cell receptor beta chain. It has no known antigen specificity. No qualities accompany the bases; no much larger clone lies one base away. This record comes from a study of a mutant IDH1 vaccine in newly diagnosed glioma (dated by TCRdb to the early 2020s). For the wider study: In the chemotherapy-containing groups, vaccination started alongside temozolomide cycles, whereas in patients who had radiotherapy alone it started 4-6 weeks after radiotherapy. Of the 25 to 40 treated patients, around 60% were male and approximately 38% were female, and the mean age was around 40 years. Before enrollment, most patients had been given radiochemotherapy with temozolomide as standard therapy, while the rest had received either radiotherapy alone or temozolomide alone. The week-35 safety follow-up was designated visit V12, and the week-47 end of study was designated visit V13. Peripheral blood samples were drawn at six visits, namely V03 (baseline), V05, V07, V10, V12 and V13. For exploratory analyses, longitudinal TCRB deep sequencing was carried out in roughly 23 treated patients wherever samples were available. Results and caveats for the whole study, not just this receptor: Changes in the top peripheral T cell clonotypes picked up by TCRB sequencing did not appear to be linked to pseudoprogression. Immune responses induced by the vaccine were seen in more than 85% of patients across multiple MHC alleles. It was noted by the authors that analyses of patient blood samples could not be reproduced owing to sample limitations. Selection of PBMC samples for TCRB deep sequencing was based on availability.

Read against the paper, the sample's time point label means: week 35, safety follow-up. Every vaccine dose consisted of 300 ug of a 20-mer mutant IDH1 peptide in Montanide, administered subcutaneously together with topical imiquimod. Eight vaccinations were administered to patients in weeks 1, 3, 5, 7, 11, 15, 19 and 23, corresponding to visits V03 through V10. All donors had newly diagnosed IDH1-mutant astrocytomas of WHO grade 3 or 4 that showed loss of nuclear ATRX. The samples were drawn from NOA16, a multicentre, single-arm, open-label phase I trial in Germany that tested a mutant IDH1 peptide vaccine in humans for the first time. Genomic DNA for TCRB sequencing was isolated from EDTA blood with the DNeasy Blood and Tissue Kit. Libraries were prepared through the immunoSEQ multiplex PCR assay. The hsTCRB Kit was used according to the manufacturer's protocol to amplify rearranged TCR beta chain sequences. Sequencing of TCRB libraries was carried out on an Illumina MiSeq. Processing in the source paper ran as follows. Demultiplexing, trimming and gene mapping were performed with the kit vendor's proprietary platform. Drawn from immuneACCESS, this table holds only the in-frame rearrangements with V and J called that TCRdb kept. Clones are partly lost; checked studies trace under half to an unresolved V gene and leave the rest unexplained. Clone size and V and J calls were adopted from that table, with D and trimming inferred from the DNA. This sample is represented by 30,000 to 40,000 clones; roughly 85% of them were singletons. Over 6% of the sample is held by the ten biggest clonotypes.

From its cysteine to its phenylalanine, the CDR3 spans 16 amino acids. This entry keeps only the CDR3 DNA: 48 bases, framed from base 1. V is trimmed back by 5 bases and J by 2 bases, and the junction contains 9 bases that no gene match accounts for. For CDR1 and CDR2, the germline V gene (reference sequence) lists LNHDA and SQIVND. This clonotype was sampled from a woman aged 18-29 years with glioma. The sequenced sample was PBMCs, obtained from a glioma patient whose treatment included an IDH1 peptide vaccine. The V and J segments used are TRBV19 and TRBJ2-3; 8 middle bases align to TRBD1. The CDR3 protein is CASSVPDRAYTDTQYF. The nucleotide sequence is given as TGTGCCAGTAGTGTCCCGGACAGGGCATACACAGATACGCAGTATTTT.